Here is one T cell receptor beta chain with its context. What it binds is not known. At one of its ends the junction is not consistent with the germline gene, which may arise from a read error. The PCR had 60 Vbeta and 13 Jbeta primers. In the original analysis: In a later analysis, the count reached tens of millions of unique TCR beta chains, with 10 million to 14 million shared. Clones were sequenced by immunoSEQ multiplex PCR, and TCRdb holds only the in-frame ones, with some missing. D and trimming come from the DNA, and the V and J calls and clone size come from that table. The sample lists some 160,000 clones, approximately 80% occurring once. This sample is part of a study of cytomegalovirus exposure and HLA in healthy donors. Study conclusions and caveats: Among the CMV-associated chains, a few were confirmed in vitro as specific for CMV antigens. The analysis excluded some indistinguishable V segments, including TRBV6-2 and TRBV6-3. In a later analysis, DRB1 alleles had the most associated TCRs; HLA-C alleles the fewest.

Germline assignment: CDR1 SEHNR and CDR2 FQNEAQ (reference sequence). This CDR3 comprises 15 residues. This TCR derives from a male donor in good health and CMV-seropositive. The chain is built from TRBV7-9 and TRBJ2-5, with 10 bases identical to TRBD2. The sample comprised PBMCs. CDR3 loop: CSSSRSSGRPETQYF. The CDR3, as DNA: TGTTCCAGCAGCCGGTCTAGCGGGAGACCGGAGACCCAGTACTTC.